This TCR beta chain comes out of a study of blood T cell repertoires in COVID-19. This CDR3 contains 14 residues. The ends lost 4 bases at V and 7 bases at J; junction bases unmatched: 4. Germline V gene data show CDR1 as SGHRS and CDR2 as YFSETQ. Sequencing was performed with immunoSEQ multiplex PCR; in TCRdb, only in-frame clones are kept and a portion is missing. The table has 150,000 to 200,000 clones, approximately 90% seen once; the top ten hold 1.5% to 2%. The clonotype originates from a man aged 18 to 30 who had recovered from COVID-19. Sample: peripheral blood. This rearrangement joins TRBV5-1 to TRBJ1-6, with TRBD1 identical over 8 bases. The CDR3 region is CASSDRGHNSPLHF. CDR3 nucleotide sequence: TGCGCCAGCAGCGACAGGGGACACAATTCACCCCTCCACTTT.